A single sample is the source of the 16 T cell receptor beta chains below, sequenced in a study of blood T cell repertoires in COVID-19. Profiled with immunoSEQ multiplex PCR; TCRdb holds only in-frame clones, not every one. The repertoire has more than 150,000 clones, roughly 80% of them found once; the top ten carry 5.2%. Sequencing input: peripheral blood. The source is a woman younger than 45 with acute or convalescent COVID-19.

This clone was counted between two and nine times. This chain uses TRBV30 with TRBJ1-3, with 7 bases lining up with TRBD1. CDR3 length: 12 residues. In germline, CDR1 is GTSNPN, CDR2 SVGIG (reference sequence). The junction had 2 bases not matched to a gene; V was cut back by 2 bases and J by 7 bases. The CDR3 region has the DNA TGTGCCTGGAGTACACAGGGGAACACCATATATTTT. This codes for CAWSTQGNTIYF. The whole variable domain, filled in from reference TRBV30 and TRBJ1-3, reads SQTIHQWPATLVQPVGSPLSLECTVEGTSNPNLYWYRQAAGRGLQLLFYSVGIGQISSEVPQNLSASRPQDRQFILSSKKLLLSDSGFYLCAWSTQGNTIYFGEGSWLTVV.

The CDR3 reads CASSTTGGPAQPQHF. In nucleotides, the CDR3 is TGTGCCAGCAGTACGACAGGGGGGCCAGCTCAGCCCCAGCATTTT. The chain recombines TRBV28 with TRBJ1-5; 9 bases agree with TRBD1. V shed 5 bases and J 6 bases; nucleotides not matched to a gene: 8. The CDR3 loop spans 15 amino acids. Germline CDR1 reads MDHEN; CDR2 reads SYDVKM. The variable domain in full, completed from reference TRBV28 and TRBJ1-5, reads DVKVTQSSRYLVKRTGEKVFLECVQDMDHENMFWYRQDPGLGLRLIYFSYDVKMKEKGDIPEGYSVSREKKERFSLILESASTNQTSMYLCASSTTGGPAQPQHFGDGTRLSIL.

The chain links TRBV5-4 to TRBJ2-1; 7 bases agree with TRBD2. V was clipped by 0 bases and J by 8 bases; unmatched bases: 2. From germline, CDR1 is SGHNT and CDR2 YYREEE (reference sequence). This CDR3 region has 13 residues. CDR3 bases: TGTGCCAGCAGCTTGGCTGCGGGGGATGAGCAGTTCTTC. Its protein is CASSLAAGDEQFF.

This clone showed up just a few times. V usage is TRBV15 and J usage is TRBJ1-4; D unclear. The germline CDR1 and CDR2 sequences are LNHNV and YYDKDF (reference sequence). The CDR3 spans 14 residues. With 0 bases removed from V and 8 bases from J, the gap between germline ends came to 10 bases. The CDR3 here is CATSRDLMAEKLFF. CDR3 nucleotides: TGTGCCACCAGCAGAGATTTGATGGCCGAAAAACTGTTTTTT. Full variable domain (missing parts from reference TRBV15 and TRBJ1-4): DAMVIQNPRYQVTQFGKPVTLSCSQTLNHNVMYWYQQKSSQAPKLLFHYYDKDFNNEADTPDNFQSRRPNTSFCFLDIRSPGLGDTAMYLCATSRDLMAEKLFFGSGTQLSVL.

This clone was observed a single time. The V gene is TRBV7-9, the J gene TRBJ2-2; 7 positions agree with TRBD1. The CDR3 loop spans 15 amino acids. Germline loops: CDR1 SEHNR, CDR2 FQNEAQ (reference sequence). Trimming took 5 bases from V and 6 from J; bases not matched to a gene: 9. The CDR3 loop is CASSQTGAGAGELFF. CDR3 sequence (DNA): TGTGCCAGCAGCCAAACAGGGGCGGGTGCCGGGGAGCTGTTTTTT. The full variable domain, in which reference TRBV7-9 and TRBJ2-2 provide the parts outside the CDR3, is DTGVSQNPRHKITKRGQNVTFRCDPISEHNRLYWYRQTLGQGPEFLTYFQNEAQLEKSRLLSDRFSAERPKGSFSTLEIQRTEQGDSAMYLCASSQTGAGAGELFFGEGSRLTVL.

This chain joins TRBV27 and TRBJ2-7; D is ambiguous. The germline V and J ends were trimmed by 4 bases and 2 bases, with 6 bases remaining between them. In germline, CDR1 is MNHEY, CDR2 SMNVEV (reference sequence). The CDR3 contains 12 residues. CDR3 sequence (DNA): TGTGCCAGCAGTTCACAAGCCTACGAGCAGTACTTC. Translation gives CASSSQAYEQYF.

The chain couples TRBV19 to TRBJ2-2, with 8 nucleotides matching TRBD1. The CDR3 length is 17 residues. CDR1 is LNHDA and CDR2 is SQIVND in the germline V gene (reference sequence). Trimming cost V 5 bases and J 6 bases; bases outside gene matches: 14. CDR3 nucleotides: TGTGCCAGTAGTTCCCGGGGTGGGACAGGTTTTTCCGGGGAGCTGTTTTTT. It yields the protein CASSSRGGTGFSGELFF.

The rearrangement links TRBV7-3 to TRBJ2-6; TRBD1 matches 9 bases. V was clipped by 5 bases and J by 2 bases; unmatched bases: 7. CDR3 size: 17 residues. CDR1 and CDR2 (germline): SGHTA, FQGTGA. This CDR3 reads CASSPPGQGTGANVLTF. The CDR3 coding sequence is TGTGCCAGCAGCCCACCGGGACAGGGTACTGGGGCCAACGTCCTGACTTTC. Combining the CDR3 with reference TRBV7-3 and TRBJ2-6 gives the whole variable domain GAGVSQTPSNKVTEKGKYVELRCDPISGHTALYWYRQSLGQGPEFLIYFQGTGAADDSGLPNDRFFAVRPEGSVSTLKIQRTERGDSAVYLCASSPPGQGTGANVLTFGAGSRLTVL.

This chain uses TRBV28 with TRBJ1-2; D remains ambiguous. The V end lost 4 bases, the J end lost 6 bases, and 12 bases lay between the germline ends. The CDR3 runs 13 residues. In germline, CDR1 is MDHEN, CDR2 SYDVKM. This CDR3 is CASSSGYYDGYTF. The DNA for the CDR3 is TGTGCCAGCAGTTCGGGGTACTATGATGGCTACACCTTC.

The chain couples TRBV9 to TRBJ2-2; D not resolved. Germline CDR1 SGDLS, CDR2 YYNGEE. Trimming took 0 bases from V and 4 from J, leaving 10 bases between them. The CDR3 consists of 15 residues. The CDR3 DNA follows: TGTGCCAGCAGCGTAGTAGCACGGGTCACCGGGGAGCTGTTTTTT. Protein product: CASSVVARVTGELFF.

This chain uses TRBV24-1 with TRBJ1-5; 8 bases map to TRBD1. Germline CDR1 is KGHDR and CDR2 is SFDVKD. Unmatched junction bases numbered 6, after V lost 7 bases and J lost 5 bases. The CDR3 has 14 residues. The CDR3 DNA is TGTGCCACCAGCAACAGGGGGACTGATCAGCCCCAGCATTTT. Its translation: CATSNRGTDQPQHF.

This chain uses TRBV24-1 with TRBJ2-1, with D tentatively TRBD1 (6 bases). Germline loops: CDR1 KGHDR, CDR2 SFDVKD. The V end lost 10 bases, the J end lost 3 bases, and 15 bases lay between the germline ends. This CDR3 comprises 14 residues. In nucleotides, the CDR3 is TGTGCCACGGGTGTACAGGGAGACTACAATGAGCAGTTCTTC. Translation gives CATGVQGDYNEQFF.

The sample holds one count of this clone. The chain couples TRBV11-1 to TRBJ2-1, with 7 bases aligning to TRBD2. The CDR3 runs 14 residues. The germline V gene has CDR1 SGHAT and CDR2 FQDESV (reference sequence). J gave up 7 bases and V 1 base, and 4 bases lay outside the gene matches. The CDR3 loop reads CASSLGLAENEQFF. In DNA form, the CDR3 reads TGTGCCAGCAGCTTAGGGCTAGCGGAGAATGAGCAGTTCTTC.

The genes are TRBV29-1 and TRBJ2-1; possibly TRBD2 for D (6 bases). Germline loops: CDR1 SQVTM, CDR2 ANQGSEA. The length of the CDR3 is 12 residues. Trimming removed 7 bases from V and 9 bases from J, with 16 bases in between. The CDR3: CSALGRGSEQFF. The CDR3, as DNA: TGCAGCGCCCTGGGTCGGGGGAGTGAGCAGTTCTTC.

CDR3 sequence: CASSQAAGNHEQYF. The CDR3 DNA follows: TGCGCCAGCAGCCAAGCAGCGGGAAATCACGAGCAGTACTTC. The chain employs TRBV4-3 and TRBJ2-7; 7 nucleotides match TRBD2. The germline gives CDR1 LGHNA, CDR2 YSLEER. CDR3 length: 14 residues. With V trimmed by 1 base and J by 5 bases, 5 bases remained unmatched.

This chain links TRBV25-1 with TRBJ1-5; no reliable D call. CDR3 length: 14 amino acids. Germline values: CDR1 MGHDK, CDR2 SYGVNS. V lost 1 base to trimming and J lost 5 bases, with 9 bases between them. CDR3 in amino acids: CASSELVRHQPQHF. The CDR3 DNA sequence: TGTGCCAGCAGTGAATTGGTCAGGCATCAGCCCCAGCATTTT.